This is a list of T cell receptor beta chains from one sample in a study of somatic mutations in cytotoxic T cells in rheumatoid arthritis. TCRdb's table, derived via immunoSEQ multiplex PCR, lists solely in-frame clones and lacks some. This repertoire shows roughly 7,800 clones, approximately 71% found once; its top ten account for around 36%. The sequenced sample consisted of CD8+ T cells sorted from blood. The receptors stem from a woman in her 50s in good health. Each CDR3 is given with its conserved first and last residue. Fields, in order: J gene, V gene, D gene, clone size, CDR3 length, CDR3 protein, CDR3 DNA. D genes are given only for firm matches. For some rows the clone size is stated as once, few or many, or as a class when expanded; others skip it.

TRBJ1-1 | TRBV7-6 | TRBD1 | medium-sized | 13 | CASRSGQGTEAFF | TGTGCCAGCAGATCCGGACAGGGAACTGAAGCTTTCTTT
TRBJ2-1 | TRBV27 | TRBD2 | . | 15 | CASRHYTRTSYEQFF | TGTGCCAGCAGACACTACACTAGGACTAGCTATGAGCAGTTCTTC
TRBJ2-5 | TRBV14 | TRBD1 | . | 14 | CASSQRTGVETQYF | TGTGCCAGCAGCCAAAGGACAGGGGTTGAGACCCAGTACTTC
TRBJ2-2 | TRBV4-1 | TRBD2 | few | 17 | CASSPGLAELNTGELFF | TGCGCCAGCAGCCCAGGACTAGCGGAGCTCAACACCGGGGAGCTGTTTTTT
TRBJ1-2 | TRBV21-1 | . | . | 16 | CASIQPSERANYGYTF | TGTGCCAGCATCCAACCTAGTGAGCGGGCTAACTATGGCTACACCTTC
TRBJ1-1 | TRBV19 | . | . | 14 | CASSIGGEVTEAFF | TGTGCCAGTAGTATAGGGGGGGAGGTTACTGAAGCTTTCTTT
TRBJ2-1 | TRBV6-5 | . | . | 15 | CASSYRTGSYNEQFF | TGTGCCAGCAGTTACCGGACTGGCTCCTACAATGAGCAGTTCTTC
TRBJ1-1 | TRBV27 | TRBD1 | . | 15 | CASSVQTGVNTEAFF | TGTGCCAGCAGTGTCCAAACAGGGGTGAACACTGAAGCTTTCTTT
TRBJ2-1 | TRBV6-1 | . | . | 13 | CATPAVAPDEQFF | TGTGCCACCCCGGCGGTAGCCCCCGATGAGCAGTTCTTC
TRBJ2-7 | TRBV5-4 | . | . | 14 | CASSLRQNTYEQYF | TGTGCCAGCAGCTTGCGTCAGAACACCTACGAGCAGTACTTC
TRBJ1-1 | TRBV27 | . | medium-sized | 16 | CASSFGASRSNTEAFF | TGTGCCAGCAGTTTTGGGGCGAGCAGGTCTAACACTGAAGCTTTCTTT
TRBJ1-4 | TRBV28 | TRBD1 | . | 15 | CASRPRQGIGEKLFF | TGTGCCAGCAGGCCCCGACAGGGGATAGGTGAAAAACTGTTTTTT
TRBJ1-1 | TRBV27 | . | medium-sized | 15 | CASSLIWGGNTEAFF | TGTGCCAGCAGTTTAATCTGGGGGGGGAACACTGAAGCTTTCTTT
TRBJ1-2 | TRBV7-2 | . | . | 13 | CASSLGGLADYTF | TGTGCCAGCAGCTTAGGAGGCTTAGCGGACTACACCTTC
TRBJ2-7 | TRBV19 | . | . | 14 | CASSYRVDFYEQYF | TGTGCCAGTAGTTACAGGGTCGACTTCTACGAGCAGTACTTC
TRBJ2-7 | TRBV13 | TRBD2 | few | 15 | CASSPLAGGPDEQYF | TGTGCCAGCAGCCCCTTAGCGGGGGGGCCTGACGAGCAGTACTTC
TRBJ1-6 | TRBV7-9 | . | . | 14 | CASAESSYNSPLHF | TGTGCCAGCGCGGAGAGCTCCTATAATTCACCCCTCCACTTT
TRBJ1-2 | TRBV4-3 | TRBD1 | . | 18 | CASSQDPWGQGANYGYTF | TGCGCCAGCAGCCAAGATCCTTGGGGACAGGGCGCCAACTATGGCTACACCTTC
TRBJ2-1 | TRBV27 | TRBD1 | . | 17 | CASSLLLGQGYYNEQFF | TGTGCCAGCAGTTTGCTCCTCGGACAGGGGTACTACAATGAGCAGTTCTTC
TRBJ1-1 | TRBV5-4 | TRBD1 | once | 14 | CASSYSGTDTEAFF | TGTGCCAGCAGCTACTCGGGGACAGACACTGAAGCTTTCTTT
TRBJ1-1 | TRBV11-3 | TRBD1 | . | 15 | CASSLTGGVDTEAFF | TGTGCCAGCAGCTTAACAGGGGGGGTGGACACTGAAGCTTTCTTT
TRBJ1-1 | TRBV27 | . | . | 14 | CASSFYGQHTEAFF | TGTGCCAGCAGTTTCTACGGACAGCACACTGAAGCTTTCTTT
TRBJ2-7 | TRBV27 | . | . | 15 | CASSLSGATSYEQYF | TGTGCCAGCAGTTTAAGCGGTGCCACCTCCTACGAGCAGTACTTC
TRBJ1-3 | TRBV6-5 | . | few | 15 | CASSAPGSSGNTIYF | TGTGCCAGCAGCGCGCCTGGGAGCTCTGGAAACACCATATATTTT
TRBJ2-7 | TRBV28 | . | . | 15 | CASSPSAWGPYEQYF | TGTGCCAGCAGTCCCTCGGCTTGGGGCCCCTACGAGCAGTACTTC
TRBJ2-3 | TRBV4-3 | . | . | 15 | CASSKTRGATDTQYF | TGCGCCAGCAGCAAAACCAGGGGGGCCACAGATACGCAGTATTTT
TRBJ2-7 | TRBV7-3 | TRBD1 | few | 17 | CASSLDGPGTGVYEQYF | TGTGCCAGCAGCTTAGACGGGCCGGGGACAGGGGTTTACGAGCAGTACTTC
TRBJ1-1 | TRBV7-9 | TRBD1 | once | 15 | CASSSLGTGLLEAFF | TGTGCCAGCAGCTCCCTCGGGACAGGGCTACTTGAAGCTTTCTTT
TRBJ2-1 | TRBV2 | . | . | 14 | CASSERLLNNEQFF | TGTGCCAGCAGTGAACGCTTGCTAAATAATGAGCAGTTCTTC
TRBJ1-1 | TRBV29-1 | . | few | 16 | CSVCLGGYRMNTEAFF | TGCAGCGTCTGCCTGGGGGGATATAGGATGAACACTGAAGCTTTCTTT
TRBJ2-3 | TRBV7-9 | TRBD2 | . | 15 | CASSPLAGVKDTQYF | TGTGCCAGCAGCCCCCTAGCGGGGGTAAAAGATACGCAGTATTTT
TRBJ1-1 | TRBV7-8 | . | . | 14 | CASSSGAGNTEAFF | TGTGCCAGCAGCTCAGGGGCTGGGAACACTGAAGCTTTCTTT
TRBJ2-7 | TRBV9 | . | . | 13 | CASSVGGLYEQYF | TGTGCCAGCAGCGTAGGGGGGCTTTACGAGCAGTACTTC
TRBJ2-2 | TRBV4-2 | TRBD1 | few | 15 | CASSPVTGVTGELFF | TGTGCCAGCAGCCCGGTCACAGGGGTTACCGGGGAGCTGTTTTTT
TRBJ2-5 | TRBV10-3 | TRBD2 | . | 15 | CATNSPGLAVETQYF | TGTGCCACCAATAGCCCGGGACTAGCCGTAGAGACCCAGTACTTC
TRBJ2-7 | TRBV13 | . | . | 15 | CASSSGTSISYEQYF | TGTGCCAGCAGCTCCGGGACTTCCATTTCCTACGAGCAGTACTTC
TRBJ1-1 | TRBV6-6 | . | once | 12 | CASSYSLREAFF | TGTGCCAGCAGTTACTCGTTGCGTGAAGCTTTCTTT
TRBJ1-2 | TRBV27 | . | . | 13 | CASSLSDGYGYTF | TGTGCCAGCAGTTTATCCGACGGGTATGGCTACACCTTC
TRBJ2-7 | TRBV5-1 | TRBD1 | . | 15 | CASRTGQGAEYEQYF | TGCGCCAGCAGAACAGGACAGGGGGCAGAGTACGAGCAGTACTTC
TRBJ2-7 | TRBV30 | . | . | 14 | CAWTGGGLSYEQYF | TGTGCCTGGACGGGAGGGGGCCTCTCCTACGAGCAGTACTTC
TRBJ1-1 | TRBV5-4 | . | . | 15 | CATTDPDPRDTEAFF | TGTGCCACCACCGATCCCGACCCACGGGACACTGAAGCTTTCTTT
TRBJ1-1 | TRBV7-9 | . | . | 14 | CASSLTAGNTEAFF | TGTGCCAGCAGCTTAACTGCAGGGAACACTGAAGCTTTCTTT
TRBJ2-5 | TRBV11-2 | TRBD1 | . | 16 | CASRSGTGGSQETQYF | TGTGCCAGCAGATCCGGGACAGGGGGCTCCCAAGAGACCCAGTACTTC
TRBJ2-7 | TRBV11-2 | . | . | 13 | CASSLEVGDEQYF | TGTGCCAGCAGCTTAGAGGTAGGGGACGAGCAGTACTTC
TRBJ1-4 | TRBV27 | TRBD1 | . | 16 | CASSLFGTGSLGKLFF | TGTGCCAGCAGCCTATTCGGGACAGGGTCCCTGGGAAAACTGTTTTTT